This record looks at one T cell receptor (beta chain) sequence and its context. PCR involved 60 Vbeta and 13 Jbeta primers. The table came from immunoSEQ multiplex PCR; TCRdb's copy has only in-frame clones and leaves some out. Here the sample spans about 70,000 clones, over 70% being singletons. Germline CDR1 GTSNPN, CDR2 SVGIG (reference sequence). V lost 7 bases and J lost 5; bases outside the gene matches: 14. This CDR3 contains 16 residues. The record originates from a study of cytomegalovirus exposure and HLA in healthy donors. The sequence came from a human donor in good health. The sequenced sample was PBMCs. The chain recombines TRBV30 with TRBJ1-6; 7 bases are a match to TRBD1. The CDR3 here is CALKLMGQLNNSPLHF. The CDR3 region has the DNA TGTGCCTTAAAACTGATGGGACAGCTGAATAATTCACCCCTCCACTTT.